Below are 25 T cell receptor beta chains sequenced from a single sample in a study of blood T cell repertoires in COVID-19. Clones were read by immunoSEQ multiplex PCR, and TCRdb kept only the in-frame ones, dropping some. Of a few hundred thousand clones in the sample, approximately 85% are singletons; the top ten hold around 7.8%. Sequenced input: peripheral blood. These receptors all stem from a human donor in a cohort sampled during active COVID-19.

This chain connects TRBV7-9 to TRBJ1-1; tentatively, D is TRBD1 (5 bases). The germline gives CDR1 SEHNR, CDR2 FQNEAQ (reference sequence). The CDR3 totals 13 residues. V shed 3 bases and J shed 3 bases, with 8 bases lying between them. Written as DNA, the CDR3 is TGTGCCAGCAGCTTCCAACAGGACACTGAAGCTTTCTTT. Its protein is CASSFQQDTEAFF.

The chain links TRBV6-2 or TRBV6-3 to TRBJ2-1, with 9 bases matching TRBD2. The CDR3 has 16 amino acids. The trim removed 4 bases at V and 4 bases at J, leaving 8 bases unmatched. CDR1 and CDR2 from the germline V gene are MNHEY and SVGEGT. Here the CDR3 DNA reads TGTGCCAGCAGTTCGGGACTAGCCATTCTTTACAATGAGCAGTTCTTC. Translating gives CASSSGLAILYNEQFF.

This clone turned up a few times. This chain links TRBV2 with TRBJ2-7, with 11 bases matching TRBD2. Unmatched junction bases numbered 10, after V lost 6 bases and J lost 0 bases. Germline loops: CDR1 SNHLY, CDR2 FYNNEI. This CDR3 comprises 17 residues. Here the CDR3 DNA reads TGTGCCAGCAGGGATACTAGCGGGGGCCGAAACTCCTACGAGCAGTACTTC. Amino acids: CASRDTSGGRNSYEQYF.

V and J are TRBV7-2 and TRBJ2-1, with D possibly being TRBD1 (5 bases). With 5 bases removed from V and 9 bases from J, the gap between germline ends came to 8 bases. Germline V gene data show CDR1 as SGHTA and CDR2 as FQGNSA. This CDR3 has 11 amino acids. The CDR3 DNA reads TGTGCCAGCAGCCCTAGGGGTGAGCAGTTCTTC. It is translated as CASSPRGEQFF.

The chain has TRBV2 and TRBJ2-7; 9 nucleotides align to TRBD2. V lost 3 bases, J lost 6 bases, and 6 bases stayed unmatched. Looked up from germline, CDR1 is SNHLY and CDR2 is FYNNEI. The CDR3 consists of 14 residues. Written as DNA, the CDR3 is TGTGCCAGCAGTGATAGGACTAGCGTTAGCGAGCAGTACTTC. It encodes CASSDRTSVSEQYF. Using reference TRBV2 and TRBJ2-7 for the parts outside the CDR3, the full variable domain is EPEVTQTPSHQVTQMGQEVILRCVPISNHLYFYWYRQILGQKVEFLVSFYNNEISEKSEIFDDQFSVERPDGSNFTLKIRSTKLEDSAMYFCASSDRTSVSEQYFGPGTRLTVT.

This clone was observed once. The J gene is TRBJ2-6, the V gene TRBV5-1; possible D gene TRBD1, 5 bases. Germline CDR1 is SGHRS and CDR2 is YFSETQ. V lost 7 bases and J 2 bases, leaving 19 bases between the germline ends. The CDR3 extends over 17 amino acids. CDR3 bases: TGCGCCAGCGGATGGGGCGAATATTTTGCTGGGGCCAACGTCCTGACTTTC. It codes for CASGWGEYFAGANVLTF. The full variable domain, completed using reference TRBV5-1 and TRBJ2-6, is KAGVTQTPRYLIKTRGQQVTLSCSPISGHRSVSWYQQTPGQGLQFLFEYFSETQRNKGNFPGRFSGRQFSNSRSEMNVSTLELGDSALYLCASGWGEYFAGANVLTFGAGSRLTVL.

The chain is built from TRBV2 and TRBJ2-1; 7 bases are shared with TRBD2. CDR1 and CDR2 (germline): SNHLY, FYNNEI. J lost 9 bases, V lost 4 bases, and 12 bases had no gene match. The length of the CDR3 is 15 residues. CDR3: CASSVVAGGSVEQFF. In DNA form, the CDR3 reads TGTGCCAGCAGTGTAGTAGCGGGCGGGTCGGTTGAGCAGTTCTTC.

The chain combines TRBV5-1 with TRBJ1-2, with 9 bases fitting TRBD1. This CDR3 spans 15 amino acids. V lost 1 base and J lost 2; bases outside the gene matches: 3. Germline V gives CDR1 SGHRS, CDR2 YFSETQ. The CDR3 nucleotides are TGCGCCAGCAGCTTGTCTGGACAGGGGAACTATGGCTACACCTTC. It specifies CASSLSGQGNYGYTF.

The rearrangement uses TRBV12-5 and TRBJ1-5, with D perhaps matching TRBD1 (5 bases). CDR1 and CDR2 (germline): LGHNT, FRNRAP. The V end lost 0 bases, the J end lost 5 bases, and 14 bases lay between the germline ends. This CDR3 spans 16 amino acids. CDR3 coding DNA: TGTGCTAGTGGTTTGGTAGGGGAGGTGTTGGATCAGCCCCAGCATTTT. Protein: CASGLVGEVLDQPQHF.

This chain uses TRBV7-9 with TRBJ2-3, with D possibly TRBD1 on 5 matching bases. V lost 1 base, J lost 2 bases, and 10 bases lay in between. In germline, CDR1 is SEHNR, CDR2 FQNEAQ (reference sequence). The CDR3 covers 15 residues. The CDR3 DNA follows: TGTGCCAGCAGCTTAGTTACAGGACACACAGATACGCAGTATTTT. Its translation: CASSLVTGHTDTQYF.

The chain is built from TRBV7-2 and TRBJ1-3, with 8 bases identical to TRBD1. Trimming removed 5 bases from V and 4 bases from J; junction bases left unmatched: 4. Looked up from germline, CDR1 is SGHTA and CDR2 is FQGNSA. The CDR3 extends over 14 amino acids. CDR3 region: CASSPTGEGNTIYF. The CDR3 bases are TGTGCCAGCAGCCCGACAGGGGAAGGAAACACCATATATTTT.

The J gene is TRBJ1-6, the V gene TRBV12-3 or TRBV12-4; D is perhaps TRBD1 (6 bases). Trimming left V 5 bases short and J 10 bases short, with 6 bases between. The CDR3 covers 11 residues. CDR3 loop: CASSTGSPLHF. In nucleotides, the CDR3 is TGTGCCAGCAGTACAGGGTCACCCCTCCACTTT.

The chain combines TRBV5-1 with TRBJ1-2; D remains ambiguous. V dropped 0 bases and J dropped 0 bases, with 9 bases sitting between them. The CDR3 contains 15 residues. The germline V gene encodes CDR1 SGHRS and CDR2 YFSETQ. CDR3 sequence reads: CASSLVGSSNYGYTF. For the CDR3, the DNA is TGCGCCAGCAGCTTGGTCGGGAGTTCTAACTATGGCTACACCTTC.

This sequence joins TRBV19 and TRBJ2-2; 9 bases map to TRBD1. Germline V gives CDR1 LNHDA, CDR2 SQIVND (reference sequence). The trim removed 6 bases at V and 6 bases at J, leaving 2 bases unmatched. This CDR3 spans 13 amino acids. The CDR3 is CASRNRGPGELFF. The CDR3 DNA reads TGTGCCAGTAGGAACAGGGGGCCCGGGGAGCTGTTTTTT. The variable domain in full, with the rest retrieved from reference TRBV19 and TRBJ2-2, is DGGITQSPKYLFRKEGQNVTLSCEQNLNHDAMYWYRQDPGQGLRLIYYSQIVNDFQKGDIAEGYSVSREKKESFPLTVTSAQKNPTAFYLCASRNRGPGELFFGEGSRLTVL.

The chain combines TRBV2 with TRBJ1-1; TRBD1 agrees at 8 bases. The V segment lost 4 bases and the J segment 4 bases; nucleotides outside the gene matches: 14. The CDR3 sequence is 17 residues long. Germline V gives CDR1 SNHLY, CDR2 FYNNEI. CDR3 region: CASSVPRQGMGGTEAFF. The CDR3 DNA reads as TGTGCCAGCAGTGTCCCCCGACAGGGGATGGGTGGCACTGAAGCTTTCTTT. Variable domain in full (rest from reference TRBV2 and TRBJ1-1): EPEVTQTPSHQVTQMGQEVILRCVPISNHLYFYWYRQILGQKVEFLVSFYNNEISEKSEIFDDQFSVERPDGSNFTLKIRSTKLEDSAMYFCASSVPRQGMGGTEAFFGQGTRLTVV.

The chain recombines TRBV5-8 with TRBJ2-1, with 7 bases that match TRBD2. J gave up 4 bases and V 3 bases, and 13 bases lay outside the gene matches. Germline CDR1 reads SGHTS; CDR2 reads YDEGEE. CDR3 length equals 17 residues. The chain's CDR3 is CASSSPSGATTYNEQFF. The CDR3 DNA follows: TGTGCCAGCAGCTCTCCTAGCGGAGCTACCACATACAATGAGCAGTTCTTC. Variable domain in full (rest from reference TRBV5-8 and TRBJ2-1): EAGVTQSPTHLIKTRGQQATLRCSPISGHTSVYWYQQALGLGLQFLLWYDEGEERNRGNFPPRFSGRQFPNYSSELNVNALELEDSALYLCASSSPSGATTYNEQFFGPGTRLTVL.

In its sample, this clone was seen once. This chain connects TRBV5-8 to TRBJ1-5; D remains ambiguous. The germline V gene has CDR1 SGHTS and CDR2 YDEGEE. This CDR3 has 15 amino acids. V was clipped by 6 bases and J by 0 bases, with 13 bases between them. The CDR3 DNA reads TGTGCCAGCACCCCAAGCGGGCTTAGCAATCAGCCCCAGCATTTT. This sequence encodes CASTPSGLSNQPQHF.

This chain links TRBV7-9 with TRBJ1-6; 7 positions match TRBD1. The ends lost 5 bases at V and 8 bases at J; junction bases unmatched: 9. This CDR3 contains 15 residues. Germline V lookup: CDR1 SEHNR, CDR2 FQNEAQ (reference sequence). As DNA, the CDR3 is TGTGCCAGCAGCCCAGAGACAGGGTTGGATTCACCCCTCCACTTT. Translated, it gives CASSPETGLDSPLHF.

The chain joins TRBV5-1 to TRBJ2-7, with 8 bases matching TRBD1. J gave up 3 bases and V 3 bases, and 8 bases lay outside the gene matches. This CDR3 has 15 amino acids. Germline CDR1 reads SGHRS; CDR2 reads YFSETQ. The CDR3 bases are TGCGCCAGCAGCTCCGGACAGGGTAACGTCTACGAGCAGTACTTC. It yields the protein CASSSGQGNVYEQYF.

CDR3 sequence: CASSPFPAANYGYTF. CDR3 nucleotide sequence: TGTGCCAGCAGCCCCTTTCCGGCGGCCAACTATGGCTACACCTTC. The V gene is TRBV7-3, the J gene TRBJ1-2, with D uncertain. V lost 5 bases and J 2 bases, leaving 15 bases between the germline ends. CDR1 and CDR2 (germline): SGHTA, FQGTGA. CDR3 length: 15 amino acids.

The rearrangement uses TRBV5-4 and TRBJ1-3; no reliable D call. V was clipped by 0 bases and J by 4 bases, with 17 bases between them. Germline CDR1 reads SGHNT; CDR2 reads YYREEE (reference sequence). The CDR3 runs to 17 residues. CDR3 sequence (DNA): TGTGCCAGCAGCTTGGGGGTCTCACCCTGGGCCGGAAACACCATATATTTT. This encodes CASSLGVSPWAGNTIYF. The variable domain in full, completed from reference TRBV5-4 and TRBJ1-3, reads ETGVTQSPTHLIKTRGQQVTLRCSSQSGHNTVSWYQQALGQGPQFIFQYYREEENGRGNFPPRFSGLQFPNYSSELNVNALELDDSALYLCASSLGVSPWAGNTIYFGEGSWLTVV.

V and J are TRBV7-3 and TRBJ2-7; TRBD2 is a possible D gene (7 bases). Trimming removed 5 bases from V and 6 bases from J, with 20 bases in between. The germline gives CDR1 SGHTA, CDR2 FQGTGA. This CDR3 region has 15 residues. The CDR3 nucleotides read TGTGCCAGCAGCCGTAATGGCGGGGGCCAGGCCGAGCAGTACTTC. Protein: CASSRNGGGQAEQYF.

This clone was detected once. The chain joins TRBV5-6 to TRBJ1-1; weak D call: TRBD1 (5 bases). Germline assignment: CDR1 SGHDT and CDR2 YYEEEE. CDR3 length: 14 residues. Trimming took 1 base from V and 5 from J, leaving 12 bases between them. CDR3 residues: CASSLSGGRTEAFF. The CDR3 DNA is TGTGCCAGCAGCTTGTCGGGGGGAAGGACTGAAGCTTTCTTT. The full variable domain, with the rest looked up from reference TRBV5-6 and TRBJ1-1, is DAGVTQSPTHLIKTRGQQVTLRCSPKSGHDTVSWYQQALGQGPQFIFQYYEEEERQRGNFPDRFSGHQFPNYSSELNVNALLLGDSALYLCASSLSGGRTEAFFGQGTRLTVV.

This clone was observed a few times. The chain carries TRBV6-6 and TRBJ1-5; no firm D call. Germline V gene lookup returns CDR1 MNHNY and CDR2 SVGAGI (reference sequence). The ends were cut back, 4 bases at V and 4 bases at J, with 8 bases in the middle. The CDR3 is 13 residues long. CDR3 DNA: TGTGCCAGCAGTTCTGACGGGAATCAGCCCCAGCATTTT. Its protein product is CASSSDGNQPQHF.

This clone was seen a single time. The genes are TRBV24-1 and TRBJ2-1; D possibly corresponds to TRBD1 (5 bases). Germline CDR1 is KGHDR and CDR2 is SFDVKD. V was cut by 3 bases and J by 6 bases, with 14 bases left in between. The CDR3 has 15 residues. CDR3: CATSDTNYRSNEQFF. CDR3 coding DNA: TGTGCCACCAGTGATACCAACTACAGGTCCAATGAGCAGTTCTTC.